These 5 T cell receptor beta chains originate from one sample sequenced in a study of blood T cells in healthy people across ages (dated by TCRdb to between 2014 and 2017). The method behind the library was 5' RACE. This sample was sequenced with an Illumina HiSeq 2500. A second PCR of about 6 to 11 cycles was performed with a sample-barcoded 5' primer and a J-beta primer mix. TCRdb trimmed the raw reads at Q25, called clones with MiXCR and kept productive beta chains. CDR3 protein sequences are deduplicated, and each keeps its most common genes and DNA. This sample has some 1,500,000 distinct CDR3 sequences in its table, and less than 45% of those were observed once. The leading ten clones occupy about 4% of the sample. The sample was blood. These receptor sequences come from a woman aged 18 to 35 in good health.

The J gene is TRBJ2-4, the V gene TRBV20-1, with D possibly being TRBD2 (5 bases). The J call is in doubt because the DNA end fits TRBJ2-7 better. CDR1 is DFQATT and CDR2 is SNEGSKA in the germline V gene (reference sequence). The CDR3 covers 11 residues. The chain's CDR3 is CSASLRGEQYF. The CDR3 DNA sequence: TGCAGTGCTAGCCTTCGGGGCGAGCAGTACTTC.

CDR3 residues: CSATVGGRGLRETQYF. The CDR3 DNA follows: TGCAGTGCAACCGTCGGTGGTAGGGGGCTTCGAGAGACCCAGTACTTC. The chain is built from TRBV20-1 and TRBJ2-5, with TRBD1 matching over 7 bases. The CDR3 sequence is 16 residues long. V trimming: 6 bases; J trimming: 4 bases; junction bases outside the gene matches: 17. CDR1 DFQATT and CDR2 SNEGSKA come from the germline V gene (reference sequence).

The chain links TRBV29-1 to TRBJ2-7, with TRBD2 as a possible D gene (5 bases). CDR3 length: 13 residues. The germline gives CDR1 SQVTM, CDR2 ANQGSEA. V lost 1 base to trimming and J lost 2 bases, with 9 bases between them. This chain's CDR3 is CSVEGERTYEQYF. The CDR3 DNA follows: TGCAGCGTTGAAGGGGAGCGGACCTACGAGCAGTACTTC.

The V call is TRBV29-1, the J call TRBJ2-7; no clear D. The V gene lost 4 bases and the J gene lost 2 bases, with 6 bases spanning the gap. The CDR3 has 11 amino acids. CDR1 and CDR2 from the germline V gene are SQVTM and ANQGSEA. Here the CDR3 DNA reads TGCAGCGTTGTTCTTCCCTACGAGCAGTACTTC. Encoded protein: CSVVLPYEQYF.

The sample holds a few counts of this clonotype. The chain combines TRBV25-1 with TRBJ1-2, with D hard to call. The V gene lost 4 bases and the J gene lost 4 bases, with 10 bases spanning the gap. Germline V gives CDR1 MGHDK, CDR2 SYGVNS. The CDR3 is 13 amino acids. DNA for the CDR3: TGTGCCAGCAGTGTGGCAGTTTCCTATGGCTACACCTTC. Residues: CASSVAVSYGYTF.